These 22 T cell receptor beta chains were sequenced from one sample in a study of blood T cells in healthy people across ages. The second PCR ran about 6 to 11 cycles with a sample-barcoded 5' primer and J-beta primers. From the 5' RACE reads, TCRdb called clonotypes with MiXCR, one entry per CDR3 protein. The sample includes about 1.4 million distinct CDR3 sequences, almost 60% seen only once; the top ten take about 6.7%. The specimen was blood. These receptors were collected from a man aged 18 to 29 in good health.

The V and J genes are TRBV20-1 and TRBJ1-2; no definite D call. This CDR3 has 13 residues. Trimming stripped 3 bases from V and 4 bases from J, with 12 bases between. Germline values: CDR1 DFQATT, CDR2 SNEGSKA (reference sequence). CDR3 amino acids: CSASQQLVYGYTF. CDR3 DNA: TGCAGTGCTAGTCAACAGCTCGTCTATGGCTACACCTTC.

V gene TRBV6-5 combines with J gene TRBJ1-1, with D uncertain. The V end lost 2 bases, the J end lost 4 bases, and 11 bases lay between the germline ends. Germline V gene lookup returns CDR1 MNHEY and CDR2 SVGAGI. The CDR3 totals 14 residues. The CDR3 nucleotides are TGTGCCAGCAGTTACCAAGGGAGAACCACTGAAGCTTTCTTT. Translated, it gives CASSYQGRTTEAFF.

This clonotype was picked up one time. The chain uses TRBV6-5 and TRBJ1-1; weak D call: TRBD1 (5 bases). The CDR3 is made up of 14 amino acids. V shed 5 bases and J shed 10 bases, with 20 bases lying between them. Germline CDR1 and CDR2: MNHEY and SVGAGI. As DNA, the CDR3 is TGTGCCAGCAGTGACGGGGATGGGGGAGAGAGAGCTTTCTTT. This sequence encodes CASSDGDGGERAFF.

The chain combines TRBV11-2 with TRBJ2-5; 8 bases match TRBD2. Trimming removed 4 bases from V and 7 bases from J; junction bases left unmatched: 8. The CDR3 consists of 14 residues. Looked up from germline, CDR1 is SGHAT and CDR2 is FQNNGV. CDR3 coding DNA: TGTGCCAGCAGCTCAGCCGGGACTAGTGGGACCCAGTACTTC. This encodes CASSSAGTSGTQYF.

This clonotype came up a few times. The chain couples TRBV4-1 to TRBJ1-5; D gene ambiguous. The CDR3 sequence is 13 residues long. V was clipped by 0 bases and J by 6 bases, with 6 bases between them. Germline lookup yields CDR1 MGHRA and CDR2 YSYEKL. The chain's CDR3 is CASSQDHRQPQHF. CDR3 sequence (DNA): TGCGCCAGCAGCCAAGATCATCGTCAGCCCCAGCATTTT.

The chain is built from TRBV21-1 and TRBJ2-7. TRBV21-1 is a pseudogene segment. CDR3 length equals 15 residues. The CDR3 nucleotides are TGTGCCAGCAGCAAAGCGCGTGAGCGTCCCTACGAGCAGTACTTC. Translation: CASSKARERPYEQYF.

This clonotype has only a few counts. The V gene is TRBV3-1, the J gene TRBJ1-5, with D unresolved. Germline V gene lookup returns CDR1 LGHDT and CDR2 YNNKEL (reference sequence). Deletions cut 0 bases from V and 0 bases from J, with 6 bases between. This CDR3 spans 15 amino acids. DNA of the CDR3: TGTGCCAGCAGCCAAGAGGGTGTTAGCAATCAGCCCCAGCATTTT. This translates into CASSQEGVSNQPQHF.

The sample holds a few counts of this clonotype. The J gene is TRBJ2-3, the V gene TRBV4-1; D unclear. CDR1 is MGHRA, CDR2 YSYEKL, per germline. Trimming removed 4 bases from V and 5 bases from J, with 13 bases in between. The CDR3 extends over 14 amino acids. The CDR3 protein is CASSLLSVEDTQYF. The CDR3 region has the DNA TGCGCCAGCAGCCTATTGTCTGTAGAAGATACGCAGTATTTT.

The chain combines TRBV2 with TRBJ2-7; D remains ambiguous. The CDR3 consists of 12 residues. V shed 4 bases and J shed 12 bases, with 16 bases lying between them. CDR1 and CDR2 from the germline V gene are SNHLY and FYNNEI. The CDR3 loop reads CASSGSMDLSYF. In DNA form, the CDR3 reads TGTGCCAGCAGTGGCTCCATGGACCTATCGTACTTC.

The CDR3 sequence is CASSREVLHGYTF. The CDR3 bases are TGTGCCAGCTCACGAGAAGTACTGCATGGCTACACCTTC. V gene TRBV18 combines with J gene TRBJ1-2; no firm D call. Trimming shortened V by 4 bases and J by 6 bases, and 12 bases separated the two germline ends. The CDR3 has 13 residues. Germline CDR1 is KGHSH and CDR2 is LQKENI.

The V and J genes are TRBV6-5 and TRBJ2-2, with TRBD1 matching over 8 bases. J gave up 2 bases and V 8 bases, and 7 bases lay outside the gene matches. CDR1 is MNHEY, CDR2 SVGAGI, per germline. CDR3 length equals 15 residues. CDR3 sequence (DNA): TGTGCCAGCTATGTCGGGACAGGAAACACCGGGGAGCTGTTTTTT. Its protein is CASYVGTGNTGELFF.

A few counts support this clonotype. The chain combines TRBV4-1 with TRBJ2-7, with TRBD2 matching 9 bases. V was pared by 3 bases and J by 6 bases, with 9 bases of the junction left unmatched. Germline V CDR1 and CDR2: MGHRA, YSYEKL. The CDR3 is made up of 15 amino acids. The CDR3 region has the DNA TGCGCCAGCAGCCAGTCTTTAGCGGGAGCTAGCGAGCAGTACTTC. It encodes CASSQSLAGASEQYF.

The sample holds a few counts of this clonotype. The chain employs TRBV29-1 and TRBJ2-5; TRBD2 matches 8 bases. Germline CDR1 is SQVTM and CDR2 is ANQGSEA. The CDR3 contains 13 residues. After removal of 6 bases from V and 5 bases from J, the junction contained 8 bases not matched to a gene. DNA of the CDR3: TGCAGCGTCGCCAGCGGGAGCGGGGAGACCCAGTACTTC. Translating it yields CSVASGSGETQYF. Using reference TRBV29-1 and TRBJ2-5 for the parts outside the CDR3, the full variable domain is SAVISQKPSRDICQRGTSLTIQCQVDSQVTMMFWYRQQPGQSLTLIATANQGSEATYESGFVIDKFPISRPNLTFSTLTVSNMSPEDSSIYLCSVASGSGETQYFGPGTRLLVL.

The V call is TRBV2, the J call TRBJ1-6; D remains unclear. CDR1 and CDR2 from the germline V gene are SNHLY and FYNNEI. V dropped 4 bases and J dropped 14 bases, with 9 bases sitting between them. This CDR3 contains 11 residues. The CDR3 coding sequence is TGTGCCAGCAGTGTGATCAGTTCCCTCCACTTT. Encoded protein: CASSVISSLHF.

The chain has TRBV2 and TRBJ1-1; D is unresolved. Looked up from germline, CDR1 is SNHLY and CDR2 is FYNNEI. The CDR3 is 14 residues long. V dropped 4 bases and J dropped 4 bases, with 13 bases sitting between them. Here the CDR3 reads CASSGPQARTEAFF. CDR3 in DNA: TGTGCCAGCAGTGGTCCCCAGGCTCGCACTGAAGCTTTCTTT.

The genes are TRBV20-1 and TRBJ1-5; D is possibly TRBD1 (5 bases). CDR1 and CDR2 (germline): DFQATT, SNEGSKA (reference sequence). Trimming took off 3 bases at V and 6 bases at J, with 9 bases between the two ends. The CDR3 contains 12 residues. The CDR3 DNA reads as TGCAGTGCTAGGGGGGGTCGTCAGCCCCAGCATTTT. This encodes CSARGGRQPQHF.

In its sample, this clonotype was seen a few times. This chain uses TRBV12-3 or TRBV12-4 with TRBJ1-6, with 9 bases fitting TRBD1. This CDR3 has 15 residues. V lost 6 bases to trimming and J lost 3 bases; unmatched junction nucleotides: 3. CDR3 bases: TGTGCCAGCAGGCCGGGACAGGGCTATAATTCACCCCTCCACTTT. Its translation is CASRPGQGYNSPLHF.

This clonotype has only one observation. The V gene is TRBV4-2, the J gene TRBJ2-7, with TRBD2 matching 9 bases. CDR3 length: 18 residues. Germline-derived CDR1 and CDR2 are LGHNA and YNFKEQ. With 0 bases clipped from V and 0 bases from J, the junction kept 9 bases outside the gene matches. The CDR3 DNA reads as TGTGCCAGCAGCCAAGATCCCAGCGGGGGGACGAGCTCCTACGAGCAGTACTTC. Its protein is CASSQDPSGGTSSYEQYF.

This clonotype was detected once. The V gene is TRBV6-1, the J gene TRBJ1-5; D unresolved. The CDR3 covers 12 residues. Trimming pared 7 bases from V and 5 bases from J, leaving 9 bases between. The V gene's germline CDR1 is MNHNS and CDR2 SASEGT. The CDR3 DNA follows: TGTGCCAGCACACTTACCGATCAGCCCCAGCATTTT. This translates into CASTLTDQPQHF.

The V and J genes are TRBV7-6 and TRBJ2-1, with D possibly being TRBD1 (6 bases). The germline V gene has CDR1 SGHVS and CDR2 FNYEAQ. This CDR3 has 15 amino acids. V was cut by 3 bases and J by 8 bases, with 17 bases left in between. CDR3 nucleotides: TGTGCCAGCAGCTTGAGGGGGTCCGGAGCCGATGAGCAGTTCTTC. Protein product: CASSLRGSGADEQFF.

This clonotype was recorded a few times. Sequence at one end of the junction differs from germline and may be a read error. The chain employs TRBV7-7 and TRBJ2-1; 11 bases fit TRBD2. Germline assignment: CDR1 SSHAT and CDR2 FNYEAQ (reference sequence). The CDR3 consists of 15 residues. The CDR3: CASSYRLAGHNEQFF. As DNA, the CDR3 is TGTGCTAGCAGCTACCGACTAGCGGGGCACAATGAGCAGTTCTTC.

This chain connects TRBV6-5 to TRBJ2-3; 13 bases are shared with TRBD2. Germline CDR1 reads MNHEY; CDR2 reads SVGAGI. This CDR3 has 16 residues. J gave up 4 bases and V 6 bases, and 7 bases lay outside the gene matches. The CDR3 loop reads CASSKTSGRRPDTQYF. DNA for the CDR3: TGTGCCAGCAGCAAGACTAGCGGGAGGAGGCCAGATACGCAGTATTTT.